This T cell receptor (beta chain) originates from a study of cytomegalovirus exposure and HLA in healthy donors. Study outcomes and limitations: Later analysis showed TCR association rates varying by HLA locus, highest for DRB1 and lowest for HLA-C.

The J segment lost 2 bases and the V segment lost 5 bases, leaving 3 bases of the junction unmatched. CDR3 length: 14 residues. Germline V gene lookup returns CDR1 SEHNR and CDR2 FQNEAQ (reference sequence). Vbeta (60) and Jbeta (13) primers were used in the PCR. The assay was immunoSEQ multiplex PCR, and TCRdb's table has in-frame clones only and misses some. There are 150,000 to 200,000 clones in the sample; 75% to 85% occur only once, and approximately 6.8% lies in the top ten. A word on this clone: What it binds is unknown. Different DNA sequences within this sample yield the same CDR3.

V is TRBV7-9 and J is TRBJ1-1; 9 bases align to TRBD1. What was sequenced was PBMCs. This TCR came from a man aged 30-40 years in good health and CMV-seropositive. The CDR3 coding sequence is TGTGCCAGCAGCCCGGGACAGGGTAACACTGAAGCTTTCTTT. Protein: CASSPGQGNTEAFF. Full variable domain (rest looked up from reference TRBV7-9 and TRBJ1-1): DTGVSQNPRHKITKRGQNVTFRCDPISEHNRLYWYRQTLGQGPEFLTYFQNEAQLEKSRLLSDRFSAERPKGSFSTLEIQRTEQGDSAMYLCASSPGQGNTEAFFGQGTRLTVV.